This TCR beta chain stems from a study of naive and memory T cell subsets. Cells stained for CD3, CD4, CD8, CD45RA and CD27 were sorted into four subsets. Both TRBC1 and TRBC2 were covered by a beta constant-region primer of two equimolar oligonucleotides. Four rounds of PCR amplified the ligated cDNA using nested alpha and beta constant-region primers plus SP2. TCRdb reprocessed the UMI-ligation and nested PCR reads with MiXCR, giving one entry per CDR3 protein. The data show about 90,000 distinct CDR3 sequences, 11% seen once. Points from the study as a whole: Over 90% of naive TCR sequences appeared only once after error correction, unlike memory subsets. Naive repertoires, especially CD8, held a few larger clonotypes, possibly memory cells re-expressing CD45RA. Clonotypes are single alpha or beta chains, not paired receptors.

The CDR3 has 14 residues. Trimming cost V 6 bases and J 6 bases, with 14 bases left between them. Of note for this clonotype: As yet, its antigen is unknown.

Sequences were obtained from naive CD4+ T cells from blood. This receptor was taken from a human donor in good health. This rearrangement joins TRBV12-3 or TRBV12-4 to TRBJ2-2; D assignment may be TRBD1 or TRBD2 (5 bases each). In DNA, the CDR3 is TGTGCCAGCAGCCCCAGTCGGGGCGCCGGGGAGCTGTTTTTT. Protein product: CASSPSRGAGELFF.